The sequence of this T cell receptor (beta chain) was determined in a study of Graves' ophthalmopathy and Graves' hyperthyroidism. Study as a whole: No treatment had been given when peripheral blood was collected at initial diagnosis.

The study amplified TCR beta CDR3 regions using RNA transcripts. After a first-round RT-PCR with HTBI primers, a second-round multiplex PCR was run. Using its own MiXCR run on the multiplex PCR reads, TCRdb lists one record per CDR3 protein. The sample has 260,000 or so distinct CDR3 sequences, about 46% seen once. There are 13 residues in the CDR3. Trimming took off 2 bases at V and 1 base at J, with 5 bases between the two ends. All donors with ophthalmopathy were recorded as having moderate-to-severe activity, CAS ≥3, NOSPECS ≥4 and a duration under 3 months. Other autoimmune diseases, uncontrolled infections, pregnancy and lactation each led to patient exclusion. This clonotype appeared a few times. The antigen is not known. Study-wide results and caveats: Most thyroid clonotypes expanded beyond 0.001 frequency were also found in blood.

The material sequenced was peripheral blood. This TCR derives from an adult man with Graves' ophthalmopathy. The chain joins TRBV12-3 or TRBV12-4 to TRBJ2-5, with unresolved D. The CDR3 loop reads CASSLRIQETQYF. The CDR3 DNA is TGTGCCAGCAGTTTACGGATCCAAGAGACCCAGTACTTC.